This passage covers 32 T cell receptor beta chains from one sample sequenced in a study of cytomegalovirus exposure and HLA in healthy donors (dated by TCRdb to 2016 to 2017). Preparation of the library involved the immunoSEQ multiplex PCR assay. For the multiplex PCR, a mixture combining 60 forward primers for TCR Vbeta segments and 13 reverse primers for TCR Jbeta segments was used. Drawn from immuneACCESS, this table holds only the in-frame rearrangements with V and J called that TCRdb kept. Clones are partly lost; checked studies trace under half to an unresolved V gene and leave the rest unexplained. In all, the sample holds fewer than 120,000 clones, and around 86% of those were seen once. More than 1.5% of the sample goes to the ten largest clones. The source material was PBMCs. All receptors come from a man between 35 and 55 years old in good health and CMV-seronegative.

The rearrangement links TRBV6-5 to TRBJ2-7; D ambiguous. Per the germline V gene, CDR1 is MNHEY and CDR2 is SVGAGI. V was pared by 0 bases and J by 3 bases, with 9 bases between. The CDR3 is 14 residues long. The DNA for the CDR3 is TGTGCCAGCAGTTACTCTGCCAGTTACTACGAGCAGTACTTC. It is translated as CASSYSASYYEQYF.

The chain combines TRBV11-3 with TRBJ1-1; no firm D call. Between the trimmed V and J ends, which lost 5 bases and 5 bases, there was a span of 12 bases. CDR3 size: 13 residues. Looked up from germline, CDR1 is SGHNT and CDR2 is YENEEA. CDR3 protein: CASSLSFKTEAFF. The CDR3 DNA sequence: TGTGCCAGCAGCCTTTCCTTTAAAACTGAAGCTTTCTTT.

The rearrangement uses TRBV9 and TRBJ1-1; TRBD1 might be the D (6 bases). Germline V gene sequence: CDR1 SGDLS, CDR2 YYNGEE. V was trimmed by 0 bases and J by 1 base, leaving 10 bases between them. This CDR3 is built from 15 residues. In DNA form, the CDR3 reads TGTGCCAGCAGCGTAGTTGGACAGACGAACACTGAAGCTTTCTTT. It is translated as CASSVVGQTNTEAFF. The full variable domain, completed using reference TRBV9 and TRBJ1-1, is DSGVTQTPKHLITATGQRVTLRCSPRSGDLSVYWYQQSLDQGLQFLIQYYNGEERAKGNILERFSAQQFPDLHSELNLSSLELGDSALYFCASSVVGQTNTEAFFGQGTRLTVV.

This chain uses TRBV4-2 with TRBJ2-2, with a tentative D call TRBD1 (5 bases). This CDR3 spans 18 amino acids. The germline V gene encodes CDR1 LGHNA and CDR2 YNFKEQ. V lost 4 bases, J lost 5 bases, and 23 bases lay in between. DNA for the CDR3: TGTGCCAGCAGCCTTATCAAATTGGGTGCAGGGTTGACCGGGGAGCTGTTTTTT. Its translation: CASSLIKLGAGLTGELFF.

This clone has just one count. V usage is TRBV19 and J usage is TRBJ2-4; 8 bases match TRBD1. From germline, CDR1 is LNHDA and CDR2 SQIVND (reference sequence). The CDR3 runs to 19 residues. V dropped 1 base and J dropped 2; count of bases not matched to a gene: 13. The CDR3 DNA reads TGTGCCAGTAGTATAGGAGACCGACAGGGGTCGGAAACCAAAAACATTCAGTACTTC. It specifies CASSIGDRQGSETKNIQYF.

This rearrangement joins TRBV25-1 to TRBJ1-3, with D possibly being TRBD1 (6 bases). V was pared by 4 bases and J by 3 bases, with 10 bases between. Germline V gene data show CDR1 as MGHDK and CDR2 as SYGVNS. This CDR3 spans 14 amino acids. CDR3 sequence: CASSVKGGGNTIYF. CDR3 DNA sequence: TGTGCCAGCAGTGTCAAAGGGGGTGGAAACACCATATATTTT. Drawing the rest from reference TRBV25-1 and TRBJ1-3, the complete variable domain is EADIYQTPRYLVIGTGKKITLECSQTMGHDKMYWYQQDPGMELHLIHYSYGVNSTEKGDLSSESTVSRIRTEHFPLTLESARPSHTSQYLCASSVKGGGNTIYFGEGSWLTVV.

CDR3 loop: CASSRDRANSPLHF. The CDR3 coding sequence is TGCGCCAGCAGCAGGGACAGGGCAAATTCACCCCTCCACTTT. The chain employs TRBV5-1 and TRBJ1-6, with TRBD1 identical over 9 bases. Germline lookup yields CDR1 SGHRS and CDR2 YFSETQ. Trimming removed 4 bases from V and 7 bases from J; junction bases left unmatched: 3. This CDR3 is built from 14 residues.

With respect to this clone: This CDR3 fails to terminate in the conserved phenylalanine or tryptophan, so it likely reflects a read error. The V call is TRBV28, the J call TRBJ1-1, with D possibly TRBD1 on 5 matching bases. Trimming pared 4 bases from V and 4 bases from J, leaving 10 bases between. The CDR3 consists of 13 residues. Germline CDR1 reads MDHEN; CDR2 reads SYDVKM. The CDR3 DNA reads as TGTGCCAGCAGTTATACAGGTGGCACTGAAGCTTTCGTT. It yields the protein CASSYTGGTEAFV.

The gene calls are TRBV29-1 and TRBJ2-1; D possibly corresponds to TRBD1 (5 bases). V lost 5 bases, J lost 2 bases, and 10 bases lay in between. Germline lookup yields CDR1 SQVTM and CDR2 ANQGSEA. This CDR3 region has 13 residues. In DNA, the CDR3 is TGCAGCGTTCGCCAGGGTCCCTACAATGAGCAGTTCTTC. Encoded protein: CSVRQGPYNEQFF.

The count of this clone is one. This chain joins TRBV2 and TRBJ1-1; D uncertain. There are 15 residues in the CDR3. Trimming removed 5 bases from V and 5 bases from J, with 18 bases in between. The germline CDR1 and CDR2 sequences are SNHLY and FYNNEI. The CDR3 coding sequence is TGTGCCAGCAGTTTTGAGGGCCAGATGGGGACTGAAGCTTTCTTT. This gives the protein CASSFEGQMGTEAFF. Drawing the rest from reference TRBV2 and TRBJ1-1, the complete variable domain is EPEVTQTPSHQVTQMGQEVILRCVPISNHLYFYWYRQILGQKVEFLVSFYNNEISEKSEIFDDQFSVERPDGSNFTLKIRSTKLEDSAMYFCASSFEGQMGTEAFFGQGTRLTVV.

The chain combines TRBV7-9 with TRBJ1-4; D may be TRBD1 (5 bases). V was trimmed by 4 bases and J by 8 bases, leaving 17 bases between them. Per the germline V gene, CDR1 is SEHNR and CDR2 is FQNEAQ (reference sequence). CDR3 length: 15 residues. CDR3 protein: CASSSAVGQGEKLFF. The CDR3 nucleotides read TGTGCCAGCAGCTCGGCGGTAGGGCAGGGCGAAAAACTGTTTTTT.

The chain is built from TRBV14 and TRBJ2-7; tentative D call: TRBD2 (5 bases). Per germline, CDR1 SGHDN and CDR2 FVKESK. With 1 base removed from V and 1 base from J, the gap between germline ends came to 14 bases. This CDR3 comprises 16 residues. CDR3 coding DNA: TGTGCCAGCAGCCAAGTATCATTCGGGGTATCCTACGAGCAGTACTTC. This translates into CASSQVSFGVSYEQYF.

V and J are TRBV20-1 and TRBJ1-1; D remains ambiguous. This CDR3 contains 11 residues. The germline V gene encodes CDR1 DFQATT and CDR2 SNEGSKA (reference sequence). The ends were cut back, 6 bases at V and 4 bases at J, with 9 bases in the middle. The CDR3 nucleotides are TGCAGTGCCAGGCCGCTCACTGAAGCTTTCTTT. The encoded protein is CSARPLTEAFF.

The chain joins TRBV6-1 to TRBJ2-7, with D possibly matching TRBD1 (6 bases). Per germline, CDR1 MNHNS and CDR2 SASEGT. The CDR3 extends over 14 amino acids. Trimming took off 8 bases at V and 0 bases at J, with 14 bases between the two ends. CDR3 amino acids: CASGASQGSYEQYF. The CDR3 nucleotides are TGTGCCAGCGGGGCCTCACAGGGCTCCTACGAGCAGTACTTC.

The chain combines TRBV5-1 with TRBJ2-1, with D uncertain. Trimming removed 4 bases at V and 5 bases at J, with 10 bases between. The germline V gene encodes CDR1 SGHRS and CDR2 YFSETQ. CDR3 length equals 13 residues. For the CDR3, the DNA is TGCGCCAGCAGCATCGGGTCGAACAATGAGCAGTTCTTC. Translating gives CASSIGSNNEQFF. Filled out from reference TRBV5-1 and TRBJ2-1, the complete variable domain reads KAGVTQTPRYLIKTRGQQVTLSCSPISGHRSVSWYQQTPGQGLQFLFEYFSETQRNKGNFPGRFSGRQFSNSRSEMNVSTLELGDSALYLCASSIGSNNEQFFGPGTRLTVL.

The V call is TRBV9, the J call TRBJ1-1, with D possibly TRBD1 on 5 matching bases. The CDR3 totals 16 residues. Germline CDR1 SGDLS, CDR2 YYNGEE. V lost 0 bases and J lost 1, with 13 bases in between. CDR3 protein: CASSVVGGTSNTEAFF. The DNA of the CDR3 is TGTGCCAGCAGCGTAGTTGGGGGGACGTCGAACACTGAAGCTTTCTTT.

This clone was seen only once. The chain recombines TRBV5-8 with TRBJ1-6; 8 bases align to TRBD1. CDR3 length: 15 residues. V lost 3 bases and J lost 7; bases outside the gene matches: 6. Germline CDR1 SGHTS, CDR2 YDEGEE. CDR3 loop: CASSSTDRENSPLHF. CDR3 nucleotide sequence: TGTGCCAGCAGCTCGACGGACAGGGAGAATTCACCCCTCCACTTT.

The rearrangement joins TRBV6-5 to TRBJ2-3; TRBD2 is a possible D gene (6 bases). V lost 6 bases and J 4 bases, leaving 14 bases between the germline ends. The CDR3 has 14 residues. Germline CDR1 reads MNHEY; CDR2 reads SVGAGI. The CDR3 here is CASRLLGGPDTQYF. The CDR3 nucleotides are TGTGCCAGCAGACTACTCGGGGGTCCAGATACGCAGTATTTT.

The genes are TRBV7-3 and TRBJ1-4; 9 bases fit TRBD1. The ends lost 5 bases at V and 8 bases at J; junction bases unmatched: 3. Germline V gene sequence: CDR1 SGHTA, CDR2 FQGTGA. CDR3 length equals 13 residues. CDR3 bases: TGTGCCAGCAGCCTCGGACAGGGGGAAAAACTGTTTTTT. Residues: CASSLGQGEKLFF.

In its sample, this clone was seen once. The chain links TRBV27 to TRBJ1-4; TRBD1 is a possible D gene (5 bases). Per the germline V gene, CDR1 is MNHEY and CDR2 is SMNVEV (reference sequence). This CDR3 is built from 14 residues. With 3 bases removed from V and 7 bases from J, the gap between germline ends came to 12 bases. The CDR3, as DNA: TGTGCCAGCAGTTTGCAGGGCTTAGGTGAAAAACTGTTTTTT. This codes for CASSLQGLGEKLFF. The full variable domain, rest sourced from reference TRBV27 and TRBJ1-4, is EAQVTQNPRYLITVTGKKLTVTCSQNMNHEYMSWYRQDPGLGLRQIYYSMNVEVTDKGDVPEGYKVSRKEKRNFPLILESPSPNQTSLYFCASSLQGLGEKLFFGSGTQLSVL.

The chain has TRBV10-3 and TRBJ1-6, with D possibly TRBD1 on 5 matching bases. Germline values: CDR1 ENHRY, CDR2 SYGVKD. The CDR3 covers 13 residues. V was shortened by 8 bases and J by 7 bases, with 12 bases between the two germline ends. The CDR3 loop is CAIGGGENSPLHF. The CDR3 bases are TGTGCCATCGGAGGAGGGGAAAATTCACCCCTCCACTTT.

The genes are TRBV5-4 and TRBJ2-7; 10 nucleotides line up with TRBD2. V was pared by 4 bases and J by 5 bases, with 9 bases of the junction left unmatched. Germline CDR1 and CDR2: SGHNT and YYREEE (reference sequence). The CDR3 spans 15 residues. Here the CDR3 reads CASSPKRGGLHEQYF. CDR3 nucleotides: TGTGCCAGCAGCCCGAAGCGGGGGGGCCTCCACGAGCAGTACTTC. The full variable domain, completed using reference TRBV5-4 and TRBJ2-7, is ETGVTQSPTHLIKTRGQQVTLRCSSQSGHNTVSWYQQALGQGPQFIFQYYREEENGRGNFPPRFSGLQFPNYSSELNVNALELDDSALYLCASSPKRGGLHEQYFGPGTRLTVT.

The chain is built from TRBV5-4 and TRBJ1-1; D is perhaps TRBD1 (5 bases). Germline lookup yields CDR1 SGHNT and CDR2 YYREEE (reference sequence). V lost 0 bases, J lost 8 bases, and 14 bases lay in between. The CDR3 has 14 residues. CDR3 in amino acids: CASSLAGQVLEAFF. The DNA for the CDR3 is TGTGCCAGCAGCTTGGCAGGGCAGGTCCTCGAAGCTTTCTTT.

The rearrangement uses TRBV5-1 and TRBJ2-2, with 8 bases aligning to TRBD1. The J segment lost 7 bases and the V segment lost 2 bases, leaving 16 bases of the junction unmatched. CDR1 SGHRS and CDR2 YFSETQ come from the germline V gene. The CDR3 runs 18 residues. The CDR3 here is CASSFNRPGGAGDGELFF. CDR3 nucleotides: TGCGCCAGCAGCTTCAACCGTCCAGGGGGCGCCGGGGACGGGGAGCTGTTTTTT.

The chain links TRBV5-1 to TRBJ1-1; no definite D call. Between the trimmed V and J ends, which lost 5 bases and 3 bases, there was a span of 14 bases. Germline V gene sequence: CDR1 SGHRS, CDR2 YFSETQ. The CDR3 has 14 amino acids. CDR3 region: CASSFTGWDTEAFF. As DNA, the CDR3 is TGCGCCAGCAGTTTCACGGGGTGGGACACTGAAGCTTTCTTT.

This sequence joins TRBV11-2 and TRBJ1-2; 7 bases line up with TRBD1. CDR1 is SGHAT, CDR2 FQNNGV, per germline. CDR3 length: 13 residues. The J segment lost 6 bases and the V segment lost 5 bases, leaving 6 bases of the junction unmatched. The CDR3 loop reads CASSLGGGNGYTF. Written as DNA, the CDR3 is TGTGCCAGCAGCCTCGGAGGGGGCAATGGCTACACCTTC. Filled out from reference TRBV11-2 and TRBJ1-2, the complete variable domain reads EAGVAQSPRYKIIEKRQSVAFWCNPISGHATLYWYQQILGQGPKLLIQFQNNGVVDDSQLPKDRFSAERLKGVDSTLKIQPAKLEDSAVYLCASSLGGGNGYTFGSGTRLTVV.

This clone showed up just a few times. CDR3 loop: CASSMDRWEPQHF. Here the CDR3 DNA reads TGTGCCAGCAGCATGGACAGGTGGGAGCCCCAGCATTTT. This chain joins TRBV5-5 and TRBJ1-5; 7 nucleotides line up with TRBD1. V shed 4 bases, J shed 8 bases, and the junction held 6 bases outside the gene matches. This CDR3 is built from 13 residues. In germline, CDR1 is SGHKS, CDR2 YYEKEE (reference sequence).

This clone was detected a few times. V usage is TRBV5-1 and J usage is TRBJ1-2, with TRBD1 matching 7 bases. The CDR3 is 18 residues long. V dropped 0 bases and J dropped 6; count of bases not matched to a gene: 17. CDR1 and CDR2 (germline): SGHRS, YFSETQ. Written as DNA, the CDR3 is TGCGCCAGCAGCTTGGGGCGGACAGGTTCAATTGATCACCATGGCTACACCTTC. Residues: CASSLGRTGSIDHHGYTF.

This clone has only one observation. CDR3 nucleotide sequence: TGTGCCAGCAGAACCGGGACAGGGGAATATCAGCCCCAGCATTTT. It translates to CASRTGTGEYQPQHF. The chain links TRBV2 to TRBJ1-5; TRBD1 matches at 10 bases. The CDR3 length is 15 residues. V lost 6 bases, J lost 5 bases, and 7 bases stayed unmatched. Per germline, CDR1 SNHLY and CDR2 FYNNEI.

This chain joins TRBV4-2 and TRBJ1-5; 9 bases map to TRBD1. V trimming: 1 base; J trimming: 7 bases; junction bases outside the gene matches: 8. CDR3 length equals 16 residues. Germline-derived CDR1 and CDR2 are LGHNA and YNFKEQ. DNA of the CDR3: TGTGCCAGCAGCCAAGGTAGGACAGGGGACAGACAGCCCCAGCATTTT. This translates into CASSQGRTGDRQPQHF.

The rearrangement links TRBV18 to TRBJ1-6; possible D gene TRBD1, 5 bases. Per germline, CDR1 KGHSH and CDR2 LQKENI. With 3 bases removed from V and 5 bases from J, the gap between germline ends came to 11 bases. The CDR3 has 15 amino acids. The CDR3 DNA is TGTGCCAGCTCACCCCGGGGGGGGGATAATTCACCCCTCCACTTT. It is translated as CASSPRGGDNSPLHF.

V gene TRBV19 combines with J gene TRBJ1-1; D perhaps matches TRBD1 (5 bases). The germline V gene encodes CDR1 LNHDA and CDR2 SQIVND (reference sequence). V shed 3 bases and J shed 1 base, with 12 bases lying between them. CDR3 size: 15 residues. CDR3 amino acids: CASSISAGRNTEAFF. DNA for the CDR3: TGTGCCAGTAGTATCTCTGCAGGGCGGAACACTGAAGCTTTCTTT.